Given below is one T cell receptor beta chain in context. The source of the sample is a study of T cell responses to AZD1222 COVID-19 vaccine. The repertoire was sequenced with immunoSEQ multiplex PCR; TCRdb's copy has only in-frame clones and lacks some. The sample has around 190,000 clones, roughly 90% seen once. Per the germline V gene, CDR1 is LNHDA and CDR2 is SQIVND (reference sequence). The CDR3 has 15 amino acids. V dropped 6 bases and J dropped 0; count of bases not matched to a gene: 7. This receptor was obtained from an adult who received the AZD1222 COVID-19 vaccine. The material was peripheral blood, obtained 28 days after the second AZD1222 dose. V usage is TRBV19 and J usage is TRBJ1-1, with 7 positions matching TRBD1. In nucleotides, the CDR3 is TGTGCCAGTAGGACGACGGGACAGTTGAACACTGAAGCTTTCTTT. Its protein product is CASRTTGQLNTEAFF. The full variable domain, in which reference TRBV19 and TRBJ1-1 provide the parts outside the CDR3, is DGGITQSPKYLFRKEGQNVTLSCEQNLNHDAMYWYRQDPGQGLRLIYYSQIVNDFQKGDIAEGYSVSREKKESFPLTVTSAQKNPTAFYLCASRTTGQLNTEAFFGQGTRLTVV.